This is a list of T cell receptor beta chains from one sample in a study of CD8 T cells in Susac syndrome. TCRdb ran MiXCR on the immunoSEQ multiplex PCR reads and lists one entry per CDR3 protein. Of about 150,000 distinct CDR3 sequences in the sample, 80% to 95% were seen once. The sequenced sample was CD4+ T cells from PBMCs. Receptors were obtained from a human donor with multiple sclerosis. Both conserved end residues are trimmed from each CDR3. A D gene is named only where the DNA matches it firmly.

D gene | CDR3 length | J gene | V gene | CDR3 protein
NA | 9 | TRBJ1-4 | TRBV6-6 | ATSVGEKLF
NA | 14 | TRBJ2-3 | TRBV20-1 | SARDLGAEVADTQY
NA | 12 | TRBJ1-1 | TRBV19 | ASALARWGTEAF
TRBD2 | 15 | TRBJ2-2 | TRBV7-2 | ASSLVGLAGVSGELF
NA | 14 | TRBJ1-1 | TRBV5-1 | ASSLWQTGLNTEAF
NA | 13 | TRBJ2-2 | TRBV9 | ASSVAVGTPGELF
NA | 11 | TRBJ2-6 | TRBV20-1 | SAYRAGANVLT
TRBD2 | 12 | TRBJ2-4 | TRBV28 | ASSLGGSKNIQY
TRBD2 | 13 | TRBJ2-3 | TRBV12-3/TRBV12-4 | ASSFLAGVTDTQY
TRBD1 | 10 | TRBJ2-7 | TRBV20-1 | SALRQGSVQY
NA | 10 | TRBJ2-3 | TRBV7-9 | ASTAAGSTQY
NA | 12 | TRBJ2-5 | TRBV18 | ASSPRTAQETQY
TRBD1 | 15 | TRBJ1-4 | TRBV2 | ASRSGTGSLTNEKLF
NA | 12 | TRBJ1-4 | TRBV2 | ASSGRIPNEKLF
NA | 12 | TRBJ2-3 | TRBV5-1 | ASRIGISTDTQY
NA | 14 | TRBJ2-6 | TRBV11-2 | ASSFRQFSGANVLT
NA | 15 | TRBJ1-2 | TRBV18 | ASSPRLLGTRNYGYT
NA | 12 | TRBJ2-2 | TRBV11-1 | ASSLQEYTGELF
NA | 13 | TRBJ2-2 | TRBV9 | ASSPLPRVTGELF
NA | 11 | TRBJ2-2 | TRBV7-3 | ASSSTSPGELF
NA | 13 | TRBJ2-5 | TRBV7-9 | ASSLLVGGVETQY
NA | 15 | TRBJ1-2 | TRBV7-6 | ASAGLGIRTTNYGYT
TRBD2 | 15 | TRBJ2-3 | TRBV9 | ASSVYDAGVSTDTQY
NA | 10 | TRBJ1-1 | TRBV2 | ASRVGHEEAF
NA | 10 | TRBJ1-2 | TRBV5-1 | ASSTTGRGYT
TRBD1 | 13 | TRBJ2-4 | TRBV4-2 | ASSRDRGLMDIQY
TRBD2 | 14 | TRBJ2-2 | TRBV24-1 | ATSDLSGGAFGELF
NA | 12 | TRBJ1-1 | TRBV27 | ASSLSPGNTEAF
TRBD2 | 13 | TRBJ2-5 | TRBV20-1 | SARSVAGLQETQY
NA | 11 | TRBJ2-1 | TRBV29-1 | SVRDWHDNEQF
TRBD1 | 12 | TRBJ1-2 | TRBV27 | ASSWGQALSGYT
TRBD1 | 10 | TRBJ2-5 | TRBV5-1 | ASSLAGDREY
TRBD1 | 14 | TRBJ2-2 | TRBV5-4 | ASSSQYRGGTGELF
NA | 13 | TRBJ1-3 | TRBV7-9 | ASSQDRFSGNTIY
NA | 11 | TRBJ2-2 | TRBV20-1 | SASNWDTGELF
TRBD2 | 14 | TRBJ2-5 | TRBV5-1 | ASSLPPSGGTETQY
TRBD1 | 12 | TRBJ1-6 | TRBV13 | ASSFRDRPRSLH
TRBD2 | 13 | TRBJ2-7 | TRBV5-1 | ASSSGTTIINEQY
NA | 13 | TRBJ2-3 | TRBV20-1 | SAENWVRATDTQY
NA | 12 | TRBJ2-2 | TRBV5-4 | ASSLPRDAGELF
NA | 11 | TRBJ2-2 | TRBV2 | ASRGDWTGELF
NA | 10 | TRBJ2-7 | TRBV5-1 | ASRLSSYEQY
NA | 13 | TRBJ1-5 | TRBV7-8 | ASSPQRAGREPQH
NA | 10 | TRBJ1-1 | TRBV5-1 | ASNLDGTEAF
NA | 13 | TRBJ2-5 | TRBV9 | ASSPPRGGQETQY